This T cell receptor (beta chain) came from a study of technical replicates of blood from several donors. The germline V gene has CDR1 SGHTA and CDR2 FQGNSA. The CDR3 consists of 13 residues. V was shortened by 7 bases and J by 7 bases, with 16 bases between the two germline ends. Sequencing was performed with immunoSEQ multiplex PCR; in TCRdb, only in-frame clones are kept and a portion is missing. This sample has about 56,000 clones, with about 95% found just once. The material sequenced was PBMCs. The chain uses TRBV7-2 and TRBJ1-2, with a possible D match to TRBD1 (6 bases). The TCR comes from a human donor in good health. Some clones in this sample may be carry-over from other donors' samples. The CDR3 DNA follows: TGTGCCAGCACCTTCCCGGACAGCTCTGGCTACACCTTC. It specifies CASTFPDSSGYTF.